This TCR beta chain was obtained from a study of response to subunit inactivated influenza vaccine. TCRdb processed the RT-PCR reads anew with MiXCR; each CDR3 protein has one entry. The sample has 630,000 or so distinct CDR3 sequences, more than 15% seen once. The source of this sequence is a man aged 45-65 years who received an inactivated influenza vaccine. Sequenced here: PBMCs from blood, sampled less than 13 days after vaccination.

For the CDR3, the DNA is TGCAGTGCTAGGGGTTTCGGAGCAACGTCCTACAATGAGCAGTTCTTC. Residues: CSARGFGATSYNEQFF. This chain joins TRBV20-1 and TRBJ2-1; D remains ambiguous. The V gene lost 3 bases and the J gene lost 1 base, with 16 bases spanning the gap. The CDR3 sequence is 16 residues long. Germline values: CDR1 DFQATT, CDR2 SNEGSKA (reference sequence).